This note documents a single T cell receptor (beta chain) sequence. This CDR3 contains 11 residues. Trimming cost V 3 bases and J 11 bases; bases outside gene matches: 6. From germline, CDR1 is SQVTM and CDR2 ANQGSEA. These data are taken from a study of cytomegalovirus exposure and HLA in healthy donors. The PCR was carried out with 60 Vbeta primers and 13 Jbeta primers. Profiled with immunoSEQ multiplex PCR; TCRdb holds only in-frame clones, not every one. This table holds over 120,000 clones, 77% found once. The specimen sequenced was PBMCs. This rearrangement joins TRBV29-1 to TRBJ1-1; TRBD1 agrees at 7 bases. The clonotype was recovered from a male donor in good health and CMV-seronegative. CDR3 amino acids: CSVETGTEAFF. In DNA form, the CDR3 reads TGCAGCGTTGAGACAGGGACGGAGGCTTTCTTT.